Listed here are 2 T cell receptor beta chains from one sample, sequenced in a study of control samples from healthy donors and cancer patients. TCRdb's table, derived via immunoSEQ multiplex PCR, lists solely in-frame clones and lacks some. The table lists about 110,000 clones, just over 90% of them singletons. Sequenced input: blood. These TCRs come from a human donor in good health. The donor label of this sample is uncertain.

The J gene is TRBJ1-1, the V gene TRBV19; possible D gene TRBD1, 6 bases. Germline V lookup: CDR1 LNHDA, CDR2 SQIVND (reference sequence). The CDR3 length is 13 residues. V dropped 7 bases and J dropped 6 bases, with 15 bases sitting between them. CDR3 bases: TGTGCCAGTACCCCAAGGACAGCTTCTGAAGCTTTCTTT. Translation: CASTPRTASEAFF. Combining the CDR3 with reference TRBV19 and TRBJ1-1 gives the whole variable domain DGGITQSPKYLFRKEGQNVTLSCEQNLNHDAMYWYRQDPGQGLRLIYYSQIVNDFQKGDIAEGYSVSREKKESFPLTVTSAQKNPTAFYLCASTPRTASEAFFGQGTRLTVV.

The sample holds a few counts of this clone. The chain carries TRBV9 and TRBJ2-3; TRBD2 matches at 12 bases. The V gene's germline CDR1 is SGDLS and CDR2 YYNGEE. The V gene end was trimmed by 0 bases and the J gene end by 4 bases; junction bases not matched to a gene: 6. This CDR3 is 17 amino acids long. The CDR3, as DNA: TGTGCCAGCAGCGTAGGGTCGCTAGCGGGGGGGTCAGATACGCAGTATTTT. It encodes CASSVGSLAGGSDTQYF. Full variable domain (rest looked up from reference TRBV9 and TRBJ2-3): DSGVTQTPKHLITATGQRVTLRCSPRSGDLSVYWYQQSLDQGLQFLIQYYNGEERAKGNILERFSAQQFPDLHSELNLSSLELGDSALYFCASSVGSLAGGSDTQYFGPGTRLTVL.